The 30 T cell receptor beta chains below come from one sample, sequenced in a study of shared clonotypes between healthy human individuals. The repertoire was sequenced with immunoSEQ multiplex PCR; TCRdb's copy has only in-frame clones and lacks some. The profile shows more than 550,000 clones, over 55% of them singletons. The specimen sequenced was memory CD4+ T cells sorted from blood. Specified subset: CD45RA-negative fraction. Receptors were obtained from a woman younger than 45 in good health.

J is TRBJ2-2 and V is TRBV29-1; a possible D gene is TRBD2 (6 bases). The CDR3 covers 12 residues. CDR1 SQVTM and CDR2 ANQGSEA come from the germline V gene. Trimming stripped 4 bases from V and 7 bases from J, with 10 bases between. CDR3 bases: TGCAGCGTTGCTGGGGGAGGCGGGGAGCTGTTTTTT. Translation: CSVAGGGGELFF.

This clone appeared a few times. The CDR3 spells CASSQGSNEQFF. Here the CDR3 DNA reads TGTGCCAGCTCACAGGGGTCCAATGAGCAGTTCTTC. The V call is TRBV18, the J call TRBJ2-1; a possible D gene is TRBD1 (5 bases). This CDR3 comprises 12 residues. V gave up 4 bases and J gave up 6 bases, with 7 bases separating them. The germline CDR1 and CDR2 sequences are KGHSH and LQKENI.

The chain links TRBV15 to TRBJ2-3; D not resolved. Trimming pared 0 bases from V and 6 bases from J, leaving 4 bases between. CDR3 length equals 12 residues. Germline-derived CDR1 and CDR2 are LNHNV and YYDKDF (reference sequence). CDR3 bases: TGTGCCACCAGCAGAGAGGCGGATACGCAGTATTTT. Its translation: CATSREADTQYF.

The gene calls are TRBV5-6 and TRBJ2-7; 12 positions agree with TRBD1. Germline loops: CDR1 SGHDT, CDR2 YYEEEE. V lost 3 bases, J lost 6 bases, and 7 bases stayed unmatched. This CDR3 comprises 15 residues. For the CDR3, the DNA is TGTGCCAGCAGCTGGGGCGGGACAGGGGGCGCCGAGCAGTACTTC. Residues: CASSWGGTGGAEQYF.

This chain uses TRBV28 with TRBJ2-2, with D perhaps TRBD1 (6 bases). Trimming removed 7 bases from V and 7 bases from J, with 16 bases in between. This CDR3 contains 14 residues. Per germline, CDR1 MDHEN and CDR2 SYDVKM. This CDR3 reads CASNLVQTGGELFF. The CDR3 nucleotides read TGTGCCAGCAATTTGGTGCAGACAGGCGGGGAGCTGTTTTTT.

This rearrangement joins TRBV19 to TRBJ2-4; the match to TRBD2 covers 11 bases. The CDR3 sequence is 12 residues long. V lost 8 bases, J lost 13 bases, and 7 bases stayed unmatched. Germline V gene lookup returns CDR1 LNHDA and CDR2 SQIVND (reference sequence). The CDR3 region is CASGLAGLPQYF. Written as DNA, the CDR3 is TGTGCCAGTGGACTAGCGGGCCTTCCCCAGTACTTC.

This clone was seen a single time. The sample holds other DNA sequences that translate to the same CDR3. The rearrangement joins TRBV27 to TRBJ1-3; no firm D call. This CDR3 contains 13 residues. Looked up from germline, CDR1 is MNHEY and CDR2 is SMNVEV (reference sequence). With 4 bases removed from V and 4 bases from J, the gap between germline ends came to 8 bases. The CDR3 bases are TGTGCCAGCAGTTCATCGGGAGGAAACACCATATATTTT. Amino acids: CASSSSGGNTIYF.

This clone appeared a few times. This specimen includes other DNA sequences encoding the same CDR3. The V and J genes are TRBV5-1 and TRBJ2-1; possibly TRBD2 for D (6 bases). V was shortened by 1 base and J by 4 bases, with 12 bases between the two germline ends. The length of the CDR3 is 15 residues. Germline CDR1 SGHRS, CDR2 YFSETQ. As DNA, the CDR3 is TGCGCCAGCAGCTTGTCTTCGGGAGCTTACAATGAGCAGTTCTTC. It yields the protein CASSLSSGAYNEQFF.

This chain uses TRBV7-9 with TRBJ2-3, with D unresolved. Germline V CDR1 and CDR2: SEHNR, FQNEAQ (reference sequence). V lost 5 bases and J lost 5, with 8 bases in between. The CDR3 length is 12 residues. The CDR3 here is CASSLHKDTQYF. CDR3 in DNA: TGTGCCAGCAGCCTACATAAAGATACGCAGTATTTT.

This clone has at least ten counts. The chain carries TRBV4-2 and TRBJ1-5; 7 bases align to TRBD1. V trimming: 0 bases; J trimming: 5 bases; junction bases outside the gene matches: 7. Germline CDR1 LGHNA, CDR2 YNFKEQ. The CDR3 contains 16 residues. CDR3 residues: CASSQDPGGNYQPQHF. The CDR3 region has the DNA TGTGCCAGCAGCCAAGATCCAGGGGGGAATTATCAGCCCCAGCATTTT.

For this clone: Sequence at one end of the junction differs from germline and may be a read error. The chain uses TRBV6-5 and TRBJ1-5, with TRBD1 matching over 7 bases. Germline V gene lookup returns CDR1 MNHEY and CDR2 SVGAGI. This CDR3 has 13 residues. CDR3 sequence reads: CAISERDRQPQHF. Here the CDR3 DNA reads TGTGCCATCAGTGAAAGGGACAGACAGCCCCAGCATTTT.

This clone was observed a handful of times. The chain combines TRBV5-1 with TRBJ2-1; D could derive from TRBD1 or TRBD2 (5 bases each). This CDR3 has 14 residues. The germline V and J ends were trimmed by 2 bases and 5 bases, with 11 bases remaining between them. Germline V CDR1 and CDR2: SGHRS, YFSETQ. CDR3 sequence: CASSFGDEHNEQFF. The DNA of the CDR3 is TGCGCCAGCAGCTTCGGGGACGAACACAATGAGCAGTTCTTC.

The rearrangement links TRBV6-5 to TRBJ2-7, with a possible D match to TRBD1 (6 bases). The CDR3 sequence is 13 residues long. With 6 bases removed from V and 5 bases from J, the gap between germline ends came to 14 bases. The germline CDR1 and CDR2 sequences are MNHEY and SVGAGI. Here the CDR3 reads CASSLRGDNEQYF. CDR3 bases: TGTGCCAGCAGCCTCCGAGGGGACAACGAGCAGTACTTC.

DNA for the CDR3: TGTGCCAGCATTCCCGACCCGATGAACACTGAAGCTTTCTTT. This gives the protein CASIPDPMNTEAFF. V is TRBV6-1 and J is TRBJ1-1; D unclear. CDR1 MNHNS and CDR2 SASEGT come from the germline V gene. This CDR3 region has 14 residues. V was cut by 7 bases and J by 0 bases, with 12 bases left in between.

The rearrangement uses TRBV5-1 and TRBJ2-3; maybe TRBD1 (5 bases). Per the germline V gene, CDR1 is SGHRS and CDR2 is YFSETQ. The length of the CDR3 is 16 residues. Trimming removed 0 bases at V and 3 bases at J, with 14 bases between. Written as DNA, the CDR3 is TGCGCCAGCAGCTTGGAGGGGAAGAGTTCGACAGATACGCAGTATTTT. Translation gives CASSLEGKSSTDTQYF.

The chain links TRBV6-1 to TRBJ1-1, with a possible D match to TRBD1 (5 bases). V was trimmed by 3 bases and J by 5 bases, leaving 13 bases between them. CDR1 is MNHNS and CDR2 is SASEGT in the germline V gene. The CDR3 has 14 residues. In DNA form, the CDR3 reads TGTGCCAGCAGTGAGACGGGGGAAAGAACTGAAGCTTTCTTT. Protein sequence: CASSETGERTEAFF.

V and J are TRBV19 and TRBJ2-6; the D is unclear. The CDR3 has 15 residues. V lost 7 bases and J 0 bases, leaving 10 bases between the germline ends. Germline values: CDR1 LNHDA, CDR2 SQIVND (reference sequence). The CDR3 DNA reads TGTGCCAGTACCCGGAGAAACTCTGGGGCCAACGTCCTGACTTTC. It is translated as CASTRRNSGANVLTF. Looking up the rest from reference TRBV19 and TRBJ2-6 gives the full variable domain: DGGITQSPKYLFRKEGQNVTLSCEQNLNHDAMYWYRQDPGQGLRLIYYSQIVNDFQKGDIAEGYSVSREKKESFPLTVTSAQKNPTAFYLCASTRRNSGANVLTFGAGSRLTVL.

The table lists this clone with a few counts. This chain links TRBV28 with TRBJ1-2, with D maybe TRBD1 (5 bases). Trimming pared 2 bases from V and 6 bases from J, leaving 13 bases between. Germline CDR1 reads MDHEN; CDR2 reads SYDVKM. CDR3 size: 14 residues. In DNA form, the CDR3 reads TGTGCCAGCAGTTTAATCCCAGGGCAGGATGGCTACACCTTC. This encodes CASSLIPGQDGYTF.

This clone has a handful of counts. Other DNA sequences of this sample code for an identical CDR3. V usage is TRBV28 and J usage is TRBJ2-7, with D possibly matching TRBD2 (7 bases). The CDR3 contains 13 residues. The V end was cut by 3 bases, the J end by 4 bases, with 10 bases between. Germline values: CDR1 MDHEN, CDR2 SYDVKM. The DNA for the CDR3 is TGTGCCAGCAGTTTCGAGGGGGGGTACGAGCAGTACTTC. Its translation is CASSFEGGYEQYF.

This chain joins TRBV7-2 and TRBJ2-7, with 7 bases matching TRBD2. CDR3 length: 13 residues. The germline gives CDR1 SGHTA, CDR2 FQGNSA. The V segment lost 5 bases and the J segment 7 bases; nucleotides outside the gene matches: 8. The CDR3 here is CASSNQRDLEQYF. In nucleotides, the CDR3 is TGTGCCAGCAGCAATCAGCGGGACCTTGAGCAGTACTTC.

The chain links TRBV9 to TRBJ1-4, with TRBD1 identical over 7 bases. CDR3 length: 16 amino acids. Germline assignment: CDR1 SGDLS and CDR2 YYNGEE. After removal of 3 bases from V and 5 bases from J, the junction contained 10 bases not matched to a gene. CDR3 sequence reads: CASSGNAGQRNEKLFF. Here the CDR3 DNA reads TGTGCCAGCAGCGGAAACGCGGGACAGAGAAATGAAAAACTGTTTTTT. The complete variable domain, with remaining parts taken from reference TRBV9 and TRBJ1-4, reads DSGVTQTPKHLITATGQRVTLRCSPRSGDLSVYWYQQSLDQGLQFLIQYYNGEERAKGNILERFSAQQFPDLHSELNLSSLELGDSALYFCASSGNAGQRNEKLFFGSGTQLSVL.

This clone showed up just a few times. CDR3 in DNA: TGTGCCAGCAGAAGTGGGGGAGAGGGCACAGATACGCAGTATTTT. It encodes CASRSGGEGTDTQYF. The chain combines TRBV28 with TRBJ2-3; D tentatively fits TRBD1 or TRBD2 (5 bases each). The CDR3 extends over 15 amino acids. Trimming removed 6 bases from V and 1 base from J, with 14 bases in between. Germline-derived CDR1 and CDR2 are MDHEN and SYDVKM.

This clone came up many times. CDR3 nucleotides: TGTGCCAGCAGCTTGTTGCCGGTAGCGCGGAATGAGCAGTTCTTC. As protein: CASSLLPVARNEQFF. This rearrangement joins TRBV5-6 to TRBJ2-1, with D possibly matching TRBD2 (5 bases). Germline CDR1 reads SGHDT; CDR2 reads YYEEEE. The CDR3 is 15 amino acids. V lost 1 base, J lost 7 bases, and 15 bases lay in between.

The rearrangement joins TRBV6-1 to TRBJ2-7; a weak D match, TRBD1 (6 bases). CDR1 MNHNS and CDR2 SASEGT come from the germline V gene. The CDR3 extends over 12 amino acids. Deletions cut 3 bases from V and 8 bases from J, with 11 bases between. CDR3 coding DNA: TGTGCCAGCAGTGACTACAGGGTCAAGCAGTACTTC. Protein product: CASSDYRVKQYF.

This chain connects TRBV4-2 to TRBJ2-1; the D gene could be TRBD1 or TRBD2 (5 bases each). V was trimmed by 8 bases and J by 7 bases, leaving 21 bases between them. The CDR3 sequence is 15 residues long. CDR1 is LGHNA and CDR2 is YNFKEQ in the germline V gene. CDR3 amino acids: CASQDRDPPRNEQFF. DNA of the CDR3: TGTGCCAGCCAAGACCGGGACCCCCCGAGGAATGAGCAGTTCTTC.

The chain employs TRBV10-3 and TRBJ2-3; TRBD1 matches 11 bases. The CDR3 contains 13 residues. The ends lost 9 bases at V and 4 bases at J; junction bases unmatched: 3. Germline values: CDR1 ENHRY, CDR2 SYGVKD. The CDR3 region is CAIGTGGADTQYF. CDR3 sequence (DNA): TGTGCCATTGGGACAGGGGGTGCAGATACGCAGTATTTT.

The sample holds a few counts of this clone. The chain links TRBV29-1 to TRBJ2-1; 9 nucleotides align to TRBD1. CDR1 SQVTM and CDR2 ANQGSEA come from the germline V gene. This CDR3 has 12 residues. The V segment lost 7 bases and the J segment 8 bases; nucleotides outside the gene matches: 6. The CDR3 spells CSAGTGRHEQFF. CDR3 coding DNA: TGCAGCGCAGGGACAGGGAGGCATGAGCAGTTCTTC.

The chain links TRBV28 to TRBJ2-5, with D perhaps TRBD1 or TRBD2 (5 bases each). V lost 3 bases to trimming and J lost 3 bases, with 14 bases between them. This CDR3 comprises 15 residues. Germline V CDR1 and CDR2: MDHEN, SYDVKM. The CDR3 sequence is CASSFSGRNKETQYF. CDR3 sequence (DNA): TGTGCCAGCAGTTTTTCGGGACGGAATAAAGAGACCCAGTACTTC.

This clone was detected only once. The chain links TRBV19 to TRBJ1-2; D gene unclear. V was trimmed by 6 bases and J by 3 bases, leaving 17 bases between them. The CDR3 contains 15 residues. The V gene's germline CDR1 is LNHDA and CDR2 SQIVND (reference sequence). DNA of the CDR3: TGTGCCAGTAGGATTCAAGCCTCAATGGACTATGGCTACACCTTC. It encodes CASRIQASMDYGYTF.

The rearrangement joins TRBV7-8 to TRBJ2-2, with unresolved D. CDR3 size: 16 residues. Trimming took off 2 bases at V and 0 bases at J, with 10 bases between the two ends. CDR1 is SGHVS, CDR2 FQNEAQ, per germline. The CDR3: CASSLWGGANTGELFF. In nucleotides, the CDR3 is TGTGCCAGCAGCTTATGGGGTGGAGCGAACACCGGGGAGCTGTTTTTT.